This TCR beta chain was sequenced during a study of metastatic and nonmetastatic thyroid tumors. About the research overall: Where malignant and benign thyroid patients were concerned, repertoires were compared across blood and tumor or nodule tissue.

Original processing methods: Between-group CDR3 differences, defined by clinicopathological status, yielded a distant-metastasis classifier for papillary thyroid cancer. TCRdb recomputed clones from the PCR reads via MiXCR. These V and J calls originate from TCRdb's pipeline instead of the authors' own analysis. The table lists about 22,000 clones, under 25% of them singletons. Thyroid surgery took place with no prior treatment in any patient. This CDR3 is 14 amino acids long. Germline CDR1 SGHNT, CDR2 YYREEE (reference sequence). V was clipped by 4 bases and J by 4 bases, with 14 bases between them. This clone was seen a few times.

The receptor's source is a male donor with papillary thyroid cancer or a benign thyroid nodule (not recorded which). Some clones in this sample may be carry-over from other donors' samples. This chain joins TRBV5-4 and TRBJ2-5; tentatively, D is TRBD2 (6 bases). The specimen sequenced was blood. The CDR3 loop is CASSVRRAGETQYF. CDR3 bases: TGTGCCAGCAGCGTTCGAAGAGCGGGAGAGACCCAGTACTTC. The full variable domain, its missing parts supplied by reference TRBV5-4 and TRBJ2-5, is ETGVTQSPTHLIKTRGQQVTLRCSSQSGHNTVSWYQQALGQGPQFIFQYYREEENGRGNFPPRFSGLQFPNYSSELNVNALELDDSALYLCASSVRRAGETQYFGPGTRLLVL.